The T cell receptor beta chain described here comes from a study of T cell changes during pregnancy in multiple sclerosis. The germline V and J ends were trimmed by 2 bases and 5 bases, with 19 bases remaining between them. The CDR3 spans 16 residues. Looked up from germline, CDR1 is MNHGY and CDR2 is SVAAGI. Method: immunoSEQ multiplex PCR; TCRdb's copy keeps in-frame clones and lacks some. Of around 75,000 clones listed, roughly 91% are singletons. The rearrangement links TRBV6-9 to TRBJ2-7, with D tentatively TRBD1 (6 bases). Sequences were derived from CD4+ T cells from peripheral blood mononuclear cells, sampled in the third trimester of pregnancy. The clonotype originates from a female donor in good health, enrolled as a control in a pregnancy study. CDR3 bases: TGTGCCAGCAGTTATCAACGGGTGGGACATTGCCACGAGCAGTACTTC. This encodes CASSYQRVGHCHEQYF.